Below are 5 T cell receptor beta chains sequenced from a single sample in a study of cytomegalovirus exposure and HLA in healthy donors. Sequencing was performed with immunoSEQ multiplex PCR; in TCRdb, only in-frame clones are kept and a portion is missing. Of roughly 270,000 clones in the sample, roughly 90% were seen once. The source material was PBMCs. Receptors originate from a woman aged 18-35 years in good health and CMV-seronegative.

This chain joins TRBV2 and TRBJ2-3, with 8 bases identical to TRBD2. Trimming cost V 5 bases and J 2 bases; bases outside gene matches: 9. Per the germline V gene, CDR1 is SNHLY and CDR2 is FYNNEI. This CDR3 contains 16 residues. The CDR3 here is CASSLGLAGPTDTQYF. CDR3 sequence (DNA): TGTGCCAGCAGTTTAGGCCTAGCGGGCCCCACAGATACGCAGTATTTT.

The chain joins TRBV11-2 to TRBJ2-3; 10 nucleotides align to TRBD2. Germline V CDR1 and CDR2: SGHAT, FQNNGV. The CDR3 runs to 18 residues. The V gene end was trimmed by 2 bases and the J gene end by 2 bases; junction bases not matched to a gene: 10. CDR3 bases: TGTGCCAGCAGCTTAAATTACAGGACTAGCGGATACACAGATACGCAGTATTTT. This sequence encodes CASSLNYRTSGYTDTQYF.

This clone was found once. The V and J genes are TRBV27 and TRBJ2-1, with TRBD2 matching 11 bases. The CDR3 covers 19 residues. V was pared by 4 bases and J by 0 bases, with 11 bases of the junction left unmatched. CDR1 MNHEY and CDR2 SMNVEV come from the germline V gene (reference sequence). Here the CDR3 reads CASSSLLAGGSGSYNEQFF. DNA for the CDR3: TGTGCCAGCAGTTCACTTCTAGCGGGAGGATCGGGCTCCTACAATGAGCAGTTCTTC.

This rearrangement joins TRBV30 to TRBJ1-6; no reliable D call. This CDR3 contains 12 residues. Germline V gene lookup returns CDR1 GTSNPN and CDR2 SVGIG (reference sequence). Trimming left V 0 bases short and J 13 bases short, with 10 bases between. CDR3 amino acids: CAWSVNGSPLHF. As DNA, the CDR3 is TGTGCCTGGAGTGTGAACGGGTCCCCCCTCCACTTT.

The rearrangement joins TRBV2 to TRBJ2-5; D may be TRBD1 (6 bases). The germline V and J ends were trimmed by 10 bases and 2 bases, with 17 bases remaining between them. The CDR3 length is 14 residues. CDR1 SNHLY and CDR2 FYNNEI come from the germline V gene. Here the CDR3 reads CATSQGRGQETQYF. Here the CDR3 DNA reads TGTGCCACGTCGCAGGGGAGAGGGCAAGAGACCCAGTACTTC.